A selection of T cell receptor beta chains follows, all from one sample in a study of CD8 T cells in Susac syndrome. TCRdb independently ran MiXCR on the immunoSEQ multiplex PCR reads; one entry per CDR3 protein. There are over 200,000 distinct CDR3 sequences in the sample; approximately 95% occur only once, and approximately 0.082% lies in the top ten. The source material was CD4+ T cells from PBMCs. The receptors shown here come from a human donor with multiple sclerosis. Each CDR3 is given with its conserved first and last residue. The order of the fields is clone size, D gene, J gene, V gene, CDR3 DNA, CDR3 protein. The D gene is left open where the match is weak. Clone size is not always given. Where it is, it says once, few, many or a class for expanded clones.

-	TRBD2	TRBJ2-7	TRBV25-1	TGTGCCAGCAGTGAGGTAGGAACAGCGGGGTCCTACGAGCAGTACTTC	CASSEVGTAGSYEQYF
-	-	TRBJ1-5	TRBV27	TGTGCCAGCAGCCGTTCGGGAGGGAGCAATCAGCCCCAGCATTTT	CASSRSGGSNQPQHF
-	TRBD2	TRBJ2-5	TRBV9	TGTGCCAGCAGCGTTAGCGGGGCCCAAGAGACCCAGTACTTC	CASSVSGAQETQYF
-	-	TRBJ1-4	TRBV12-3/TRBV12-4	TGTGCCAGCACTACGAGGACAGTCACTAATGAAAAACTGTTTTTT	CASTTRTVTNEKLFF
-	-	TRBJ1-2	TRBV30	TGTGCCTGGAGAAGGGGGGGGTCGTATGGCTACACCTTC	CAWRRGGSYGYTF
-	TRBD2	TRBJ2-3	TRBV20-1	TGCAGTGCTAGAGATGGGAGGCTAGCGGGTTATTCTAGCACAGATACGCAGTATTTT	CSARDGRLAGYSSTDTQYF
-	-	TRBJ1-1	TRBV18	TGTGCCAGCTCACCGAACGCGGGGGGGACTGAAGCTTTCTTT	CASSPNAGGTEAFF
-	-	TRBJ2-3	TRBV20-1	TGCAGTGCTAGAGATAGGGGTGGTTGGGTGATTACGCAGTATTTT	CSARDRGGWVITQYF
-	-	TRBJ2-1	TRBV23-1	TGCGCCAGCAGTCAATCGGGTCGAGACAGAGGACAAGATGAGCAGTTCTTC	CASSQSGRDRGQDEQFF
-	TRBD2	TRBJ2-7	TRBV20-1	TGCAGTGCTGCTGGACTAGCGGGGGCCTACGAGCAGTACTTC	CSAAGLAGAYEQYF
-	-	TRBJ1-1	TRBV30	TGTGCCTTTGTTACAGGGACTGAAGCTTTCTTT	CAFVTGTEAFF
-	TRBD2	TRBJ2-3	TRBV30	TGTGCCTGGAGTGCCGGGAAGTGGCGGGGGGGCTATGAGAGCACAGATACGCAGTATTTT	CAWSAGKWRGGYESTDTQYF
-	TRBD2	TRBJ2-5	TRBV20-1	TGCAGTGCCAAGGGAGGGGATGAGACCCAGTACTTC	CSAKGGDETQYF
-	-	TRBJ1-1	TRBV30	TGTGCCTGGAGTGAAAGCCAGAACACTGAAGCTTTCTTT	CAWSESQNTEAFF
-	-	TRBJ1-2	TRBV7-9	TGTGCCAGCAGCTCCGGGACACTTAACTATGGCTACACCTTC	CASSSGTLNYGYTF
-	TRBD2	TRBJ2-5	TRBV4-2	TGTGCCAGCGGGAGCGGGGGGGCACCAGAGACCCAGTACTTC	CASGSGGAPETQYF
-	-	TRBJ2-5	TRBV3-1	TGTGCCAGCAGCGCCTCTCACGTCAAAACAGGCCTGATTACGGAGACCCAGTACTTC	CASSASHVKTGLITETQYF
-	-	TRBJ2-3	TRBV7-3	TGTGCCAGCAGCCCGGGACCTCCGGATACGCAGTATTTT	CASSPGPPDTQYF
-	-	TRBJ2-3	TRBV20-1	TGCAGTGCTAGGGGTTCAGCAGATACGCAGTATTTT	CSARGSADTQYF
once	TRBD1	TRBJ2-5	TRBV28	TGTGCCAGCAGGTCGACAGGGCTGTTAGGAGAGACCCAGTACTTC	CASRSTGLLGETQYF
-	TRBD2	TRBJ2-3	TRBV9	TGTGCCAGCAGCGCCGGGACTAGCGGGGGGACAGATACGCAGTATTTT	CASSAGTSGGTDTQYF
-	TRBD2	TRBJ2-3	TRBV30	TGTGCCGGGACTCCGGGACTAGAGGGATCAGATACGCAGTATTTT	CAGTPGLEGSDTQYF